The 9 T cell receptor beta chains given below trace back to one sample, sequenced in a study of T cell responses to AZD1222 COVID-19 vaccine. The protocol was immunoSEQ multiplex PCR, while the TCRdb copy is restricted to in-frame clones and leaves out a portion. This sample carries around 100,000 clones, less than 95% of them seen once, and the ten largest clones take 4% to 6%. The sample was peripheral blood, taken on day 0 of AZD1222 vaccination. These receptors all come from an adult in good health.

J is TRBJ1-1 and V is TRBV5-6; D unclear. V lost 1 base and J 7 bases, leaving 5 bases between the germline ends. This CDR3 has 11 residues. Germline V lookup: CDR1 SGHDT, CDR2 YYEEEE. DNA of the CDR3: TGTGCCAGCAGCTTGAACTTTGAAGCTTTCTTT. It specifies CASSLNFEAFF.

The chain has TRBV7-6 and TRBJ1-1; TRBD1 aligns across 10 bases. Germline V gives CDR1 SGHVS, CDR2 FNYEAQ. The CDR3 has 15 residues. V was pared by 5 bases and J by 4 bases, with 7 bases of the junction left unmatched. In nucleotides, the CDR3 is TGTGCCAGCAGCCTCTGGACAGGGGGGAGCACTGAAGCTTTCTTT. Translated, it gives CASSLWTGGSTEAFF. The full variable domain, in which reference TRBV7-6 and TRBJ1-1 provide the parts outside the CDR3, is GAGVSQSPRYKVTKRGQDVALRCDPISGHVSLYWYRQALGQGPEFLTYFNYEAQQDKSGLPNDRFSAERPEGSISTLTIQRTEQRDSAMYRCASSLWTGGSTEAFFGQGTRLTVV.

The CDR3 nucleotides are TGTGCCAGCAGCTTACAAGGCGGAGATACGCAGTATTTT. This encodes CASSLQGGDTQYF. The V and J genes are TRBV11-3 and TRBJ2-3; no firm D call. The germline V gene has CDR1 SGHNT and CDR2 YENEEA. CDR3 length: 13 amino acids. The V end lost 2 bases, the J end lost 5 bases, and 8 bases lay between the germline ends.

The rearrangement links TRBV18 to TRBJ1-1; perhaps TRBD1 as D (5 bases). Germline V CDR1 and CDR2: KGHSH, LQKENI. V gave up 3 bases and J gave up 3 bases, with 11 bases separating them. This CDR3 has 14 residues. DNA for the CDR3: TGTGCCAGCTCACCTAATGGGGCAGACACTGAAGCTTTCTTT. This sequence encodes CASSPNGADTEAFF.

The chain has TRBV19 and TRBJ2-6; D gene uncertain. The CDR3 has 14 residues. Trimming shortened V by 5 bases and J by 0 bases, and 5 bases separated the two germline ends. Germline V gene lookup returns CDR1 LNHDA and CDR2 SQIVND (reference sequence). CDR3 amino acids: CASSGSSGANVLTF. For the CDR3, the DNA is TGTGCCAGTAGTGGCAGCTCTGGGGCCAACGTCCTGACTTTC.

The chain recombines TRBV7-9 with TRBJ1-5, with no clear D. Germline CDR1 reads SEHNR; CDR2 reads FQNEAQ (reference sequence). This CDR3 contains 14 residues. Deletions cut 6 bases from V and 1 base from J, with 10 bases between. CDR3 nucleotide sequence: TGTGCCAGCAGTAGGGAGGGAAGCAATCAGCCCCAGCATTTT. It is translated as CASSREGSNQPQHF.

In nucleotides, the CDR3 is TGCAGTGCTAGTGGTCGTTACTCTGGGGCCAACGTCCTGACTTTC. Translation gives CSASGRYSGANVLTF. The rearrangement uses TRBV20-1 and TRBJ2-6; no firm D call. With 3 bases removed from V and 0 bases from J, the gap between germline ends came to 9 bases. In germline, CDR1 is DFQATT, CDR2 SNEGSKA (reference sequence). The CDR3 has 15 residues.

This clone showed up just a few times. V usage is TRBV28 and J usage is TRBJ2-7; D remains ambiguous. The germline V gene encodes CDR1 MDHEN and CDR2 SYDVKM. Trimming took 2 bases from V and 4 from J, leaving 3 bases between them. The CDR3 has 11 amino acids. CDR3: CASSLRYEQYF. In nucleotides, the CDR3 is TGTGCCAGCAGTTTAAGGTACGAGCAGTACTTC.

This chain connects TRBV18 to TRBJ1-4; TRBD1 is a possible D gene (5 bases). The CDR3 has 14 residues. The germline V and J ends were trimmed by 3 bases and 1 base, with 6 bases remaining between them. Germline V gene data show CDR1 as KGHSH and CDR2 as LQKENI. The CDR3: CASSPDRTNEKLFF. In DNA form, the CDR3 reads TGTGCCAGCTCACCCGACAGAACTAATGAAAAACTGTTTTTT.